The clone carrying this T cell receptor beta chain was detected a few times. Its matching antigen is unknown. Treatment described: oral pan-JAK inhibitor, 5-10 mg twice daily. V was trimmed by 5 bases and J by 6 bases, leaving 13 bases between them. Germline V gene sequence: CDR1 SEHNR, CDR2 FQNEAQ (reference sequence). The CDR3 has 13 residues. The data were taken from a study of CD8+ T cells in alopecia areata. Overall study findings and caveats: Persistence in scalp and blood during tofacitinib was observed for many expanded lesional clones.

Extraction of RNA preceded its reverse transcription into cDNA, which served as the sequencing template. TCRdb keeps only in-frame clones here, not all; method: immunoSEQ multiplex PCR. Seen here are about 270,000 clones, roughly 60% observed once, and the top ten hold 0.75% to 0.95%. The chain is built from TRBV7-9 and TRBJ1-1; the D is unclear. This sequence originates from a human donor with alopecia areata. The sample was CD4+ T cells sorted from blood, taken between weeks 51 and 54, from a patient treated with tofacitinib. Written as DNA, the CDR3 is TGTGCCAGCAGCCGGCCAGACGGCGCTGAAGCTTTCTTT. Translation gives CASSRPDGAEAFF. The complete variable domain, with remaining parts taken from reference TRBV7-9 and TRBJ1-1, reads DTGVSQNPRHKITKRGQNVTFRCDPISEHNRLYWYRQTLGQGPEFLTYFQNEAQLEKSRLLSDRFSAERPKGSFSTLEIQRTEQGDSAMYLCASSRPDGAEAFFGQGTRLTVV.